The T cell receptor beta chain under discussion was sequenced for a study of vaccination and CD4 T cells after COVID-19. Study context: Cellular stimulation was performed using overlapping spike peptides derived from SARS-CoV-2, HCoV-NL63, HCoV-OC43 and HCoV-229E.

Sequencing of DNA taken from cultured CD4+ T cells relied on the Oncomine TCR Beta short-read assay. Genomic DNA was taken out of cultured CD4+ T cells by extraction. Each CDR3 protein gets one entry after TCRdb re-called the PCR reads with MiXCR. The sample carries 6,000 to 10,000 distinct CDR3 sequences, around 30% recorded once. The germline V gene encodes CDR1 MNHEY and CDR2 SVGAGI. Trimming removed 4 bases from V and 6 bases from J, with 14 bases in between. This CDR3 has 14 residues. Points on this clonotype: Its antigen is still unknown.

Treatment defined: approximately nine-day PBMC culture with coronavirus spike peptide pools or control peptides (ViraFEST assay). The unexposed donor's CD4+ T cells were collected before the COVID-19 pandemic (2011-2018). The source of this sequence is a human donor in good health. The rearrangement uses TRBV6-5 and TRBJ2-3; perhaps TRBD2 as D (7 bases). Sequencing input: CD4+ T cells from blood, cultured in vitro. CDR3 bases: TGTGCCAGCAGTTTAGGGGGGGCAAGGGATACGCAGTATTTT. It encodes CASSLGGARDTQYF.